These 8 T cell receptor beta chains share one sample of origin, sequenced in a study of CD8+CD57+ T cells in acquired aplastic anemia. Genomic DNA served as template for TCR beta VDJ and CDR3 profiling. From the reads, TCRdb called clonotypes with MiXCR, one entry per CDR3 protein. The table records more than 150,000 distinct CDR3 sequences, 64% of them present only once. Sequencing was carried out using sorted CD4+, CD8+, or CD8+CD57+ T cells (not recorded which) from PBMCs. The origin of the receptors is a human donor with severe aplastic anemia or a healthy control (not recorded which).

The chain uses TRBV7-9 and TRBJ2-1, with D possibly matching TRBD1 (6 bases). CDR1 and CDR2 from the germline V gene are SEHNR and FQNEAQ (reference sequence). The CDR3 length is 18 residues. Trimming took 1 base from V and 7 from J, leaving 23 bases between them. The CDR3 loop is CASSLGYSVRGAWNEQFF. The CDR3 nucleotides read TGTGCCAGCAGCTTAGGCTACTCCGTCAGGGGTGCGTGGAATGAGCAGTTCTTC.

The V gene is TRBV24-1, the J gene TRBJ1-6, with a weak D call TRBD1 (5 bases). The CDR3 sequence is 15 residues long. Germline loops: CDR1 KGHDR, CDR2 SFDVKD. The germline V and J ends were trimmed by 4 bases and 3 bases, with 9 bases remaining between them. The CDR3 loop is CATSDSGHYNSPLHF. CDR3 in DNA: TGTGCCACCAGTGACTCGGGGCACTATAATTCACCCCTCCACTTT.

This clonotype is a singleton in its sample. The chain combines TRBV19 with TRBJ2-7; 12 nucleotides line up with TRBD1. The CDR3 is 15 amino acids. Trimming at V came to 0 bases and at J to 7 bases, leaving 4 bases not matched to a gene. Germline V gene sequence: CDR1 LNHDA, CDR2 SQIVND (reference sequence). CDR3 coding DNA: TGTGCCAGTAGTATAGATGGGACAGGGGGCTTGGAGCAGTACTTC. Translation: CASSIDGTGGLEQYF. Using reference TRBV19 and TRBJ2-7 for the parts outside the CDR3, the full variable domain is DGGITQSPKYLFRKEGQNVTLSCEQNLNHDAMYWYRQDPGQGLRLIYYSQIVNDFQKGDIAEGYSVSREKKESFPLTVTSAQKNPTAFYLCASSIDGTGGLEQYFGPGTRLTVT.

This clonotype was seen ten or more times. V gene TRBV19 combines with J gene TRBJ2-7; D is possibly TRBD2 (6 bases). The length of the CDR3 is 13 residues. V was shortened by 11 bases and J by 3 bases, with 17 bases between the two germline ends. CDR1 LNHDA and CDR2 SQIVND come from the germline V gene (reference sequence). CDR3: CASRPAGFYEQYF. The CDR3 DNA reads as TGTGCCTCGAGACCTGCGGGGTTCTACGAGCAGTACTTC.

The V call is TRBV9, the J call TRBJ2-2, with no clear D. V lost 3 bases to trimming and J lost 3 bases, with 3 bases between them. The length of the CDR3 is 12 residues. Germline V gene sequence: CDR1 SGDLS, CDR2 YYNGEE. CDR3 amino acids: CASSGYTGELFF. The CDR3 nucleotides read TGTGCCAGCAGCGGATACACCGGGGAGCTGTTTTTT. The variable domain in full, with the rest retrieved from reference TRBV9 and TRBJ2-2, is DSGVTQTPKHLITATGQRVTLRCSPRSGDLSVYWYQQSLDQGLQFLIQYYNGEERAKGNILERFSAQQFPDLHSELNLSSLELGDSALYFCASSGYTGELFFGEGSRLTVL.

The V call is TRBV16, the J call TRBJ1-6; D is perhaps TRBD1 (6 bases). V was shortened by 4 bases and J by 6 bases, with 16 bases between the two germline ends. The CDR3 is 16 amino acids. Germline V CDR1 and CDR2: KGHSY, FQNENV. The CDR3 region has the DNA TGTGCCAGCAGCCTCCGACAGGTATTCCGTAATTCACCCCTCCACTTT. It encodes CASSLRQVFRNSPLHF.

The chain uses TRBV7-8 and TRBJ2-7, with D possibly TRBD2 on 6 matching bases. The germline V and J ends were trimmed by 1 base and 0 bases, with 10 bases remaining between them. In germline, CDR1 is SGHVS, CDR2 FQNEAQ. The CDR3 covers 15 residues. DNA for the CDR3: TGTGCCAGCAGCTTAGAGGGACTTGGCTCCTACGAGCAGTACTTC. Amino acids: CASSLEGLGSYEQYF.

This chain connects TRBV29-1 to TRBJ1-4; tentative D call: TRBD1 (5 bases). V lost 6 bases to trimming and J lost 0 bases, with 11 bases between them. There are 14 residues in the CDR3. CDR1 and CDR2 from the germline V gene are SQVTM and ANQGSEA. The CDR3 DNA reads TGCAGCGTGGGGGGGGGTTCAACTAATGAAAAACTGTTTTTT. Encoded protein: CSVGGGSTNEKLFF.